This entry lists 25 T cell receptor beta chains sequenced from one sample in a study of blood T cells in healthy people across ages. A second PCR, run for about 7 to 11 cycles, used a sample-barcoded 5' primer plus a J-beta primer mix. TCRdb re-called the 5' RACE reads through MiXCR, storing one row per CDR3 protein. The sample lists over 1.5 million distinct CDR3 sequences, less than 50% occurring once. The sample consisted of blood. These receptors were taken from a woman in her thirties or forties in good health.

The rearrangement links TRBV10-3 to TRBJ1-1; D gene uncertain. This CDR3 comprises 11 residues. With 2 bases removed from V and 3 bases from J, the gap between germline ends came to 1 base. The germline V gene encodes CDR1 ENHRY and CDR2 SYGVKD. CDR3 sequence reads: CAISEDTEAFF. The CDR3 DNA is TGTGCCATCAGTGAGGACACTGAAGCTTTCTTT.

This clonotype has just a few counts. V and J are TRBV3-1 and TRBJ2-6, with D hard to call. The CDR3 extends over 15 amino acids. Germline V gene lookup returns CDR1 LGHDT and CDR2 YNNKEL (reference sequence). V dropped 0 bases and J dropped 4 bases, with 7 bases sitting between them. CDR3 amino acids: CASSQDTNGANVLTF. CDR3 DNA sequence: TGTGCCAGCAGCCAAGACACCAACGGGGCCAACGTCCTGACTTTC.

The chain employs TRBV5-1 and TRBJ2-3, with TRBD2 matching 7 bases. Germline CDR1 and CDR2: SGHRS and YFSETQ. The CDR3 loop spans 15 amino acids. The V segment lost 0 bases and the J segment 4 bases; nucleotides outside the gene matches: 5. Here the CDR3 DNA reads TGCGCCAGCAGCTTGGAGGGCGGGGGTCCAGATACGCAGTATTTT. It encodes CASSLEGGGPDTQYF.

There are a few counts of this clonotype. This rearrangement joins TRBV29-1 to TRBJ2-5, with D maybe TRBD2 (6 bases). The germline gives CDR1 SQVTM, CDR2 ANQGSEA. CDR3 size: 13 residues. V dropped 4 bases and J dropped 3 bases, with 12 bases sitting between them. For the CDR3, the DNA is TGCAGCGTTGGTCGGGACTCTAAAGAGACCCAGTACTTC. The encoded protein is CSVGRDSKETQYF.

There are many counts of this clonotype. At one end, the junction sequence differs from germline, possibly due to a read error. The J gene is TRBJ1-2, the V gene TRBV7-9, with D perhaps TRBD1 (5 bases). Germline V gene sequence: CDR1 SEHNR, CDR2 FQNEAQ (reference sequence). This CDR3 contains 13 residues. CDR3 region: CASSSAGDYGYTF. The CDR3 region has the DNA TGCGCCAGCAGCTCCGCGGGGGACTATGGCTACACCTTC. Full variable domain (outside the CDR3, taken from reference TRBV7-9 and TRBJ1-2): DTGVSQNPRHKITKRGQNVTFRCDPISEHNRLYWYRQTLGQGPEFLTYFQNEAQLEKSRLLSDRFSAERPKGSFSTLEIQRTEQGDSAMYLCASSSAGDYGYTFGSGTRLTVV.

In its sample, this clonotype was seen a few times. The V call is TRBV6-6, the J call TRBJ2-7, with D possibly matching TRBD1 (8 bases). V gave up 5 bases and J gave up 0 bases, with 14 bases separating them. The CDR3 is 15 amino acids. Germline CDR1 MNHNY, CDR2 SVGAGI (reference sequence). This CDR3 is CASSDRGGISYEQYF. The CDR3 nucleotides read TGTGCCAGCAGTGACAGGGGAGGGATCTCCTACGAGCAGTACTTC.

Here the CDR3 DNA reads TGTGCCAGCAGCGTAAGGACTAGCGGGGATGAGCAGTTCTTC. It specifies CASSVRTSGDEQFF. V usage is TRBV9 and J usage is TRBJ2-1, with 12 bases aligning to TRBD2. J was trimmed by 8 bases and V by 1 base; bases with no gene match: 1. The CDR3 spans 14 residues. Germline CDR1 is SGDLS and CDR2 is YYNGEE.

V usage is TRBV6-5 and J usage is TRBJ1-6; a weak D match, TRBD1 (6 bases). CDR3 length equals 14 residues. Trimming left V 2 bases short and J 9 bases short, with 11 bases between. Germline V gene sequence: CDR1 MNHEY, CDR2 SVGAGI. The DNA of the CDR3 is TGTGCCAGCAGTTACGGGGGGGCGGCTTCACCCCTCCACTTT. This encodes CASSYGGAASPLHF.

The chain is built from TRBV3-1 and TRBJ1-1, with D uncertain. This CDR3 has 17 residues. Trimming took 6 bases from V and 1 from J, leaving 21 bases between them. Germline V CDR1 and CDR2: LGHDT, YNNKEL (reference sequence). The CDR3 DNA reads TGTGCCAGCAGTCAAAAGATCCGGTTCGCGGCGAACACTGAAGCTTTCTTT. Protein product: CASSQKIRFAANTEAFF.

The J gene is TRBJ2-5, the V gene TRBV4-3; D possibly uses TRBD1 or TRBD2 (5 bases each). The CDR3 covers 15 residues. Trimming removed 4 bases at V and 1 base at J, with 13 bases between. Germline CDR1 LGHNA, CDR2 YSLEER. CDR3 residues: CASSPGRGPQETQYF. CDR3 nucleotides: TGCGCCAGCAGCCCCGGAAGGGGACCCCAAGAGACCCAGTACTTC.

Only a few counts were recorded for this clonotype. This chain links TRBV29-1 with TRBJ1-2; D is possibly TRBD1 (5 bases). The CDR3 consists of 12 residues. Germline V gene data show CDR1 as SQVTM and CDR2 as ANQGSEA. Trimming shortened V by 3 bases and J by 5 bases, and 10 bases separated the two germline ends. The CDR3 region is CSVERGRYGYTF. The CDR3 coding sequence is TGCAGCGTTGAGCGGGGGAGGTATGGCTACACCTTC.

This clonotype has just a few counts. The gene calls are TRBV7-2 and TRBJ2-1, with 8 positions matching TRBD2. Germline assignment: CDR1 SGHTA and CDR2 FQGNSA. This CDR3 is built from 18 residues. V dropped 2 bases and J dropped 4; count of bases not matched to a gene: 13. CDR3 nucleotide sequence: TGTGCCAGCAGCTTAAGCGGGGGCGGGCTAGCGGGTTACAATGAGCAGTTCTTC. Its protein is CASSLSGGGLAGYNEQFF.

In this sample, this clonotype turned up a few times. The chain joins TRBV7-9 to TRBJ2-5; no clear D gene. The CDR3 runs 13 residues. Trimming took 5 bases from V and 0 from J, leaving 7 bases between them. Per the germline V gene, CDR1 is SEHNR and CDR2 is FQNEAQ (reference sequence). In DNA, the CDR3 is TGTGCCAGCAGCCGCATCAACCAAGAGACCCAGTACTTC. This sequence encodes CASSRINQETQYF.

The CDR3 loop is CASNGQDVYYEQYF. The CDR3 DNA reads as TGTGCCAGCAACGGACAGGATGTTTACTACGAGCAGTACTTC. The chain uses TRBV28 and TRBJ2-7; 7 positions match TRBD1. Germline loops: CDR1 MDHEN, CDR2 SYDVKM. V was clipped by 7 bases and J by 3 bases; unmatched bases: 9. The CDR3 covers 14 residues.

The rearrangement links TRBV6-5 to TRBJ2-7, with D hard to call. The CDR3 consists of 13 residues. Germline-derived CDR1 and CDR2 are MNHEY and SVGAGI. Trimming shortened V by 6 bases and J by 1 base, and 10 bases separated the two germline ends. The DNA for the CDR3 is TGTGCCAGCAGAAGAGGCACATCCTACGAGCAGTACTTC. It encodes CASRRGTSYEQYF.

The chain uses TRBV15 and TRBJ1-2; a weak D match, TRBD1 (5 bases). The CDR3 is 15 amino acids. Trimming removed 5 bases at V and 4 bases at J, with 17 bases between. In germline, CDR1 is LNHNV, CDR2 YYDKDF (reference sequence). CDR3 sequence: CATSPSGRQLYGYTF. The CDR3 DNA follows: TGTGCCACCAGCCCGTCCGGGAGACAGCTCTATGGCTACACCTTC.

The genes are TRBV20-1 and TRBJ2-5; TRBD1 matches 7 bases. Trimming took 2 bases from V and 0 from J; bases not matched to a gene: 6. Germline-derived CDR1 and CDR2 are DFQATT and SNEGSKA (reference sequence). This CDR3 spans 15 amino acids. DNA of the CDR3: TGCAGTGCTAGACCGGGACAGCGGTACCAAGAGACCCAGTACTTC. It codes for CSARPGQRYQETQYF.

This clonotype appeared a few times. CDR3 residues: CASSLYTGLVYGYTF. For the CDR3, the DNA is TGCGCCAGCAGTCTCTACACGGGGCTAGTCTATGGCTACACCTTC. V and J are TRBV5-1 and TRBJ1-2, with D possibly TRBD1 on 5 matching bases. Trimming cost V 5 bases and J 4 bases, with 18 bases left between them. CDR1 is SGHRS, CDR2 YFSETQ, per germline. The CDR3 loop spans 15 amino acids.

This clonotype was picked up a small number of times. The chain's CDR3 is CATSGQGTSYSGANVLTF. The CDR3 bases are TGTGCCACCAGTGGTCAGGGGACCTCTTACTCTGGGGCCAACGTCCTGACTTTC. V is TRBV24-1 and J is TRBJ2-6, with D maybe TRBD1 (6 bases). The CDR3 has 18 residues. The ends were cut back, 5 bases at V and 0 bases at J, with 16 bases in the middle. Looked up from germline, CDR1 is KGHDR and CDR2 is SFDVKD.

V usage is TRBV7-9 and J usage is TRBJ1-2; unclear D gene. This CDR3 comprises 13 residues. V was pared by 5 bases and J by 6 bases, with 13 bases between. The germline V gene has CDR1 SEHNR and CDR2 FQNEAQ (reference sequence). CDR3 sequence reads: CASSPPAGDGYTF. CDR3 sequence (DNA): TGTGCCAGCAGCCCCCCGGCTGGGGATGGCTACACCTTC.

The chain joins TRBV20-1 to TRBJ2-7; D unresolved. Between the trimmed V and J ends, which lost 1 base and 5 bases, there was a span of 12 bases. Germline V gene data show CDR1 as DFQATT and CDR2 as SNEGSKA (reference sequence). The CDR3 consists of 13 residues. The CDR3 loop is CSARVGNLNEQYF. CDR3 nucleotides: TGCAGTGCTAGAGTTGGCAACTTAAACGAGCAGTACTTC.

The chain combines TRBV4-2 with TRBJ2-7; possibly TRBD2 for D (5 bases). The CDR3 runs to 16 residues. CDR1 and CDR2 from the germline V gene are LGHNA and YNFKEQ. V shed 4 bases and J shed 3 bases, with 19 bases lying between them. The CDR3, as DNA: TGTGCCAGCAGCCGAGATAGACTACCTGACGACTACGAGCAGTACTTC. It yields the protein CASSRDRLPDDYEQYF.

The chain recombines TRBV9 with TRBJ2-7; TRBD2 agrees at 8 bases. Trimming removed 0 bases from V and 6 bases from J; junction bases left unmatched: 8. The germline V gene has CDR1 SGDLS and CDR2 YYNGEE. This CDR3 is built from 15 residues. For the CDR3, the DNA is TGTGCCAGCAGCGTAGGGGGGACTAGTTCTCGCGAGCAGTACTTC. Protein sequence: CASSVGGTSSREQYF.

This chain links TRBV7-2 with TRBJ2-7, with TRBD2 matching 8 bases. The J call is uncertain, as TRBJ2-4 better fits the DNA end. There are 16 residues in the CDR3. Germline CDR1 and CDR2: SGHTA and FQGNSA. This CDR3 is CASTDSAGARWNIQYF. CDR3 nucleotides: TGTGCCAGCACCGACTCAGCGGGGGCGCGGTGGAACATTCAGTACTTC.

This clonotype was observed once. The V call is TRBV20-1, the J call TRBJ2-1, with D tentatively TRBD1 (5 bases). CDR1 and CDR2 from the germline V gene are DFQATT and SNEGSKA (reference sequence). This CDR3 has 18 amino acids. Trimming took 0 bases from V and 1 from J, leaving 19 bases between them. CDR3: CSARDAELQVNSYNEQFF. The CDR3 bases are TGCAGTGCTAGAGATGCTGAATTACAGGTGAATTCCTACAATGAGCAGTTCTTC.